This TCR beta chain was captured in a study of T cell changes during pregnancy in multiple sclerosis. Germline CDR1 is SGHNT and CDR2 is YENEEA. The ends lost 4 bases at V and 3 bases at J; junction bases unmatched: 8. The CDR3 runs 17 residues. The table lists this clone with a count of one. The data were produced by immunoSEQ multiplex PCR, yet TCRdb's version contains in-frame clones alone and is incomplete. The table includes some 43,000 clones, approximately 94% detected once. This TCR derives from a female donor with multiple sclerosis, enrolled in a pregnancy study. The sample consisted of CD8+ T cells from peripheral blood mononuclear cells, taken in the third trimester of pregnancy. The J gene is TRBJ2-2, the V gene TRBV11-3; 10 nucleotides line up with TRBD1. This chain's CDR3 is CASSYGADRGDTGELFF. The CDR3 nucleotides read TGTGCCAGCAGCTATGGCGCGGACAGGGGGGACACCGGGGAGCTGTTTTTT.